A selection of T cell receptor beta chains follows, all from one sample in a study of PD-L1 blockade in urothelial cancer. Profiled with immunoSEQ multiplex PCR; TCRdb holds only in-frame clones, not every one. The profile shows 14,000 to 15,000 clones, 85% to 90% of them singletons. Sequenced here: PBMCs, sampled around atezolizumab (anti-PD-L1) treatment. The receptors shown here come from a man aged 65 to 85 with urothelial cancer. The CDR3 runs from the conserved cysteine through the conserved F or W. A D gene is named only where the DNA matches it firmly.

V gene: TRBV11-2
J gene: TRBJ2-1
D gene: TRBD2
CDR3 protein: CASSLGRGTRGNEQFF
CDR3 DNA: TGTGCCAGCAGCTTAGGGCGAGGGACTAGAGGTAATGAGCAGTTCTTC

V gene: TRBV10-2
J gene: TRBJ2-7
D gene: -
CDR3 protein: CASSESRVNEQYF
CDR3 DNA: TGCGCCAGCAGTGAGTCGAGGGTCAACGAGCAGTACTTC

V gene: TRBV4-2
J gene: TRBJ1-6
D gene: -
CDR3 protein: CASSQGEGDSPLHF
CDR3 DNA: TGTGCCAGCAGCCAGGGGGAGGGGGATTCACCCCTCCACTTT

V gene: TRBV4-2
J gene: TRBJ2-7
D gene: -
CDR3 protein: CASSQGLYYEEYF
CDR3 DNA: TGTGCCAGCAGCCAAGGACTTTACTATGAGGAATACTTC

V gene: TRBV5-1
J gene: TRBJ2-3
D gene: TRBD1
CDR3 protein: CASSTGTGGTDTQYF
CDR3 DNA: TGCGCCAGCAGTACCGGGACAGGGGGGACAGATACGCAGTATTTT

V gene: TRBV6-4
J gene: TRBJ1-5
D gene: -
CDR3 protein: CASSEEVNQPQHF
CDR3 DNA: TGTGCCAGCAGTGAGGAGGTTAATCAGCCCCAGCATTTT

V gene: TRBV18
J gene: TRBJ1-2
D gene: TRBD1
CDR3 protein: CASSPTGEGFGYTF
CDR3 DNA: TGTGCCAGCTCACCGACAGGGGAAGGGTTTGGCTACACCTTC

V gene: TRBV29-1
J gene: TRBJ2-7
D gene: -
CDR3 protein: CSVIVRSSYEQYF
CDR3 DNA: TGCAGCGTAATTGTGAGGAGCTCCTACGAGCAGTACTTC

V gene: TRBV6-1
J gene: TRBJ1-2
D gene: -
CDR3 protein: CANSEPGNYRDYGYTF
CDR3 DNA: TGTGCCAACAGTGAACCCGGCAATTACAGGGACTATGGCTACACCTTC

V gene: TRBV2
J gene: TRBJ2-7
D gene: -
CDR3 protein: CASSVGQGSYEQYF
CDR3 DNA: TGTGCCAGCAGTGTCGGGCAGGGTTCCTACGAGCAGTACTTC

V gene: TRBV5-1
J gene: TRBJ2-3
D gene: -
CDR3 protein: CASSLTGGGADTQYF
CDR3 DNA: TGCGCCAGCAGCTTGACGGGGGGCGGGGCAGATACGCAGTATTTT

V gene: TRBV13
J gene: TRBJ2-3
D gene: TRBD2
CDR3 protein: CASSFSGGTTDTQYF
CDR3 DNA: TGTGCCAGCAGCTTTAGCGGGGGGACCACAGATACGCAGTATTTT

V gene: TRBV11-2
J gene: TRBJ1-1
D gene: TRBD1
CDR3 protein: CASSPSTGVTEAFF
CDR3 DNA: TGTGCCAGCAGCCCTTCGACAGGGGTGACTGAAGCTTTCTTT